A selection of T cell receptor beta chains follows, all from one sample in a study of blood T cell repertoires in COVID-19. TCRdb's table, derived via immunoSEQ multiplex PCR, lists solely in-frame clones and lacks some. The sample lists around 300,000 clones; about 89% were seen once. Material for sequencing was peripheral blood. These receptors were taken from a man in his fifties or sixties with acute or convalescent COVID-19. Both conserved end residues are part of each CDR3. The D gene is left open where the match is weak. Clone size is shown for a subset of rows, as once, few, many or a class of expanded clone.

V	D	size	J	DNA	CDR3
TRBV2	TRBD1	NA	TRBJ2-7	TGTGCCAGCAGTGAACATACCGACAGGGGGACTGACGAGCAGTACTTC	CASSEHTDRGTDEQYF
TRBV2	NA	few	TRBJ2-5	TGTGCCAGCAGCCAGGACAGGGAGGGACGGGAGACCCAGTACTTC	CASSQDREGRETQYF
TRBV6-2/TRBV6-3	NA	NA	TRBJ2-3	TGTGCCAGCAGTTTGTCTGGCGGGCCCCCAGATACGCAGTATTTT	CASSLSGGPPDTQYF
TRBV7-2	NA	NA	TRBJ1-3	TGTGCCAGCAGTCATTTTGGAAACACCATATATTTT	CASSHFGNTIYF
TRBV20-1	NA	NA	TRBJ2-7	TGCAGTGCTAGGAGGGACACCGAGCAGTACTTC	CSARRDTEQYF
TRBV27	NA	NA	TRBJ1-5	TGTGCCAGCAGTTTAGTCTTGGGCCAGCCCCAGCATTTT	CASSLVLGQPQHF
TRBV4-1	NA	NA	TRBJ1-1	TGCGCCAGCAGGGGTGGTGGGCCGACTGAAGCTTTCTTT	CASRGGGPTEAFF
TRBV27	NA	NA	TRBJ1-1	TGTGCCAGCAGTACTCAGGGTTCCACTGAAGCTTTCTTT	CASSTQGSTEAFF
TRBV6-2/TRBV6-3	NA	NA	TRBJ2-7	TGTGCCAGCAGTTACTCGTCTGGGGGCAGGAGCTACGAGCAGTACTTC	CASSYSSGGRSYEQYF
TRBV6-1	TRBD2	once	TRBJ2-7	TGTGCCAGCAGTGGTGGACTAGCGGGGGGTATTTACGAGCAGTACTTC	CASSGGLAGGIYEQYF
TRBV6-5	NA	NA	TRBJ1-1	TGTGCCGGCTTACAGGGCGGTTCGGAGAACACTGAAGCTTTCTTT	CAGLQGGSENTEAFF
TRBV10-2	TRBD1	NA	TRBJ1-1	TGCGCCAGCAGTATTGGACAGGGGAGCACTGAAGCTTTCTTT	CASSIGQGSTEAFF
TRBV9	NA	NA	TRBJ1-1	TGTGCCAGCAGCCCAACAGGCGGGGGAACTGAAGCTTTCTTT	CASSPTGGGTEAFF
TRBV12-3/TRBV12-4	NA	NA	TRBJ2-7	TGTGCCAGCAGTATCACAGGGAAGGAGCAGTACTTC	CASSITGKEQYF
TRBV18	NA	NA	TRBJ1-1	TGTGCCAGCTCACTATCCACAGGCGGAACTGAAGCTTTCTTT	CASSLSTGGTEAFF
TRBV13	NA	once	TRBJ1-4	TGTGCCAGCAGCTTTAGGGGGAGGGCCGGTAATGAAAAACTGTTTTTT	CASSFRGRAGNEKLFF